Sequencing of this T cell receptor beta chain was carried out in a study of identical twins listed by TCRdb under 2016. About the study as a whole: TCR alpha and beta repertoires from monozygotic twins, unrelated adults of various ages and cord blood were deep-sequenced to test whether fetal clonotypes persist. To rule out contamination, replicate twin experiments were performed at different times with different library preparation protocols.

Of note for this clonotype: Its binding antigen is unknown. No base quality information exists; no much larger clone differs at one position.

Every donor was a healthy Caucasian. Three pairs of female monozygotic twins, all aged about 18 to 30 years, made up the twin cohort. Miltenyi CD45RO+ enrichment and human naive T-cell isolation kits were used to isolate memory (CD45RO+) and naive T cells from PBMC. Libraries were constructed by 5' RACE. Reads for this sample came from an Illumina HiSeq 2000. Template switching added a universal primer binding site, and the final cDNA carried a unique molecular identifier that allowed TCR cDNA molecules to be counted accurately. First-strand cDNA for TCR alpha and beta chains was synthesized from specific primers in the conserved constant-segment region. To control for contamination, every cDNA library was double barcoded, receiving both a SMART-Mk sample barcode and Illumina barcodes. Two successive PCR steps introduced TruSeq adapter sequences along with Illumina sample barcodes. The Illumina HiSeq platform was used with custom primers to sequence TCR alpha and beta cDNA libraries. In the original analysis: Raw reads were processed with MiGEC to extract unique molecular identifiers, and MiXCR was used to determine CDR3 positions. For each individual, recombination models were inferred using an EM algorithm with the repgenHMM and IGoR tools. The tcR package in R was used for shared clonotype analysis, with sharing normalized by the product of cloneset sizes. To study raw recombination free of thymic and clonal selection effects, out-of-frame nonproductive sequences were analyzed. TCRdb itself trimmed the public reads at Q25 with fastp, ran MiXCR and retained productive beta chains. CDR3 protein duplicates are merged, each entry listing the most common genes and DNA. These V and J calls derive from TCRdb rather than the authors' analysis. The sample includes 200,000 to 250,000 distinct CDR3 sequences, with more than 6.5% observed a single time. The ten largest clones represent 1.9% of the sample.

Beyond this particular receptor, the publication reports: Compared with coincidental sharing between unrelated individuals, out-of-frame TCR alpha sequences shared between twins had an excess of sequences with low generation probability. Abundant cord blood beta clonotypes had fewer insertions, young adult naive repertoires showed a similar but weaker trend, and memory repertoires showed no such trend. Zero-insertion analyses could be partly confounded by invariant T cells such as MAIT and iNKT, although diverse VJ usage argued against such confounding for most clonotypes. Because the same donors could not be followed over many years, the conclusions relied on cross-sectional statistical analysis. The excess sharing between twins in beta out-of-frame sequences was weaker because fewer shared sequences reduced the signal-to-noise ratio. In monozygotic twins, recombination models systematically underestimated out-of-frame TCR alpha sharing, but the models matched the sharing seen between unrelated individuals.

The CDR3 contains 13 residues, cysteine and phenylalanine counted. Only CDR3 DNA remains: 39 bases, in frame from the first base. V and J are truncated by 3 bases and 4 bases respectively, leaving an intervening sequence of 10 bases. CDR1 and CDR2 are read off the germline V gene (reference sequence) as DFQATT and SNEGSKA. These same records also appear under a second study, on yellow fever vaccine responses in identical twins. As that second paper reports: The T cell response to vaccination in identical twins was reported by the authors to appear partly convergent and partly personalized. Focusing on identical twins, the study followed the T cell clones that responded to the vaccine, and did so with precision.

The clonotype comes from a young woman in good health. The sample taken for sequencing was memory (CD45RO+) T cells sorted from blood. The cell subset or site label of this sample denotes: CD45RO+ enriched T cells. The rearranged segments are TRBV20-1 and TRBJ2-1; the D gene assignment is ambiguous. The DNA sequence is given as TGCAGTGCTAGTCGCGAGTTTTACAATGAGCAGTTCTTC. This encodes CSASREFYNEQFF.